The 25 T cell receptor beta chains reported below all come from one sample, sequenced in a study of vaccination and CD4 T cells after COVID-19 (dated by TCRdb to the early 2020s). Their antigens remain unidentified. Read against the paper, the sample's treatment or condition label means: approximately nine-day PBMC culture with coronavirus spike peptide pools or control peptides (ViraFEST assay). The library was produced with PCR. The run used an Illumina iSeq 100. DNA from cultured CD4+ T cells was subjected to TCR sequencing with the Oncomine TCR Beta short-read assay at the Johns Hopkins FTIC core. The public reads were quality trimmed at Q25 with fastp and then assembled into clones with MiXCR by TCRdb, keeping productive beta chains. When rows share a CDR3 protein, they turn into one entry using the most common DNA and genes. The sample table contains 20,000 to 30,000 distinct CDR3 sequences; only one count was recorded for roughly 44% of them. The top ten constitute just over 7% of the sample.

Sequenced sample: CD4+ T cells from blood, cultured in vitro. These receptor sequences come from a human donor who had recovered from COVID-19.

This chain uses TRBV11-2 with TRBJ2-7; TRBD1 aligns across 8 bases. The CDR3 extends over 15 amino acids. Germline CDR1 is SGHAT and CDR2 is FQNNGV. With V trimmed by 5 bases and J by 7 bases, 13 bases remained unmatched. CDR3 loop: CASSTLKDRVREQYF. DNA for the CDR3: TGTGCCAGCAGCACCCTTAAGGACAGGGTTCGTGAGCAGTACTTC.

In this sample, this clonotype turned up a few times. CDR3 region: CASSNQLPNEQFF. The CDR3 region has the DNA TGCGCCAGCAGTAATCAACTACCCAATGAGCAGTTCTTC. The V call is TRBV10-1, the J call TRBJ2-1; D is unclear. Germline V gene lookup returns CDR1 WNHNN and CDR2 SYGVQD (reference sequence). This CDR3 contains 13 residues. The V end was cut by 5 bases, the J end by 6 bases, with 11 bases between.

The V and J genes are TRBV20-1 and TRBJ1-6, with D maybe TRBD1 (5 bases). Germline loops: CDR1 DFQATT, CDR2 SNEGSKA (reference sequence). The V gene lost 0 bases and the J gene lost 1 base, with 10 bases spanning the gap. This CDR3 region has 16 residues. CDR3 region: CSARDATGSYNSPLHF. The CDR3 region has the DNA TGCAGTGCTAGAGATGCCACAGGTTCCTATAATTCACCCCTCCACTTT.

This chain uses TRBV28 with TRBJ1-6; possible D gene TRBD1, 6 bases. The CDR3 runs to 15 residues. Between the trimmed V and J ends, which lost 7 bases and 10 bases, there was a span of 20 bases. Germline values: CDR1 MDHEN, CDR2 SYDVKM. The CDR3, as DNA: TGTGCCAGCATTTCCGTCCGGGGGCCTAGGTCACCCCTCCACTTT. It yields the protein CASISVRGPRSPLHF.

The rearrangement uses TRBV27 and TRBJ2-1; D remains unclear. CDR3 length: 11 amino acids. Germline V gene lookup returns CDR1 MNHEY and CDR2 SMNVEV (reference sequence). V was trimmed by 5 bases and J by 5 bases, leaving 4 bases between them. The chain's CDR3 is CASSRNNEQFF. The CDR3 nucleotides are TGTGCCAGCAGTCGCAACAATGAGCAGTTCTTC.

This clonotype was found a few times. The chain employs TRBV20-1 and TRBJ1-6; D gene unclear. Germline V gives CDR1 DFQATT, CDR2 SNEGSKA (reference sequence). Trimming took 6 bases from V and 9 from J, leaving 24 bases between them. The CDR3 is made up of 16 amino acids. CDR3 residues: CSAHPPRVGLTSPLHF. The CDR3 DNA follows: TGCAGTGCCCACCCTCCCCGTGTGGGGTTAACTTCACCCCTCCACTTT.

The V call is TRBV7-8, the J call TRBJ2-7; D is uncertain. In germline, CDR1 is SGHVS, CDR2 FQNEAQ. V lost 0 bases to trimming and J lost 2 bases, with 11 bases between them. This CDR3 is 15 amino acids long. CDR3 loop: CASSLATPGPYEQYF. CDR3 DNA: TGTGCCAGCAGCTTAGCAACCCCTGGACCCTACGAGCAGTACTTC.

This clonotype has only a few counts. This rearrangement joins TRBV5-1 to TRBJ1-2; D is unresolved. CDR1 and CDR2 from the germline V gene are SGHRS and YFSETQ. The CDR3 extends over 15 amino acids. Trimming took 0 bases from V and 5 from J, leaving 14 bases between them. The CDR3 DNA sequence: TGCGCCAGCAGCTTGGATGGGGAGGGTTGGTATGGCTACACCTTC. It codes for CASSLDGEGWYGYTF.

V and J are TRBV7-9 and TRBJ2-5; D is ambiguous. The CDR3 consists of 15 residues. Germline CDR1 reads SEHNR; CDR2 reads FQNEAQ (reference sequence). The V end was cut by 1 base, the J end by 7 bases, with 16 bases between. CDR3 loop: CASSLDGYGLVTQYF. As DNA, the CDR3 is TGTGCCAGCAGCTTAGATGGTTACGGGTTAGTGACCCAGTACTTC.

The CDR3 spells CASSLGDRGRPQHF. The CDR3 region has the DNA TGTGCCAGCAGCTTAGGGGACAGGGGGCGGCCCCAGCATTTT. The rearrangement joins TRBV7-9 to TRBJ1-5; 12 nucleotides match TRBD1. Trimming cost V 1 base and J 9 bases; bases outside gene matches: 1. CDR1 and CDR2 from the germline V gene are SEHNR and FQNEAQ (reference sequence). The CDR3 runs 14 residues.

The DNA of the CDR3 is TGTGCCAGCAGCCCCCGACAGCCTTACACAGATACGCAGTATTTT. Translating it yields CASSPRQPYTDTQYF. The chain has TRBV11-2 and TRBJ2-3; weak D call: TRBD1 (5 bases). The CDR3 sequence is 15 residues long. The germline V and J ends were trimmed by 5 bases and 2 bases, with 14 bases remaining between them. In germline, CDR1 is SGHAT, CDR2 FQNNGV.

The chain uses TRBV5-4 and TRBJ2-7; 9 positions agree with TRBD1. Unmatched junction bases numbered 4, after V lost 4 bases and J lost 2 bases. The CDR3 is made up of 14 amino acids. The germline V gene encodes CDR1 SGHNT and CDR2 YYREEE (reference sequence). The CDR3 sequence is CASSQDRGAYEQYF. CDR3 in DNA: TGTGCCAGCAGCCAGGACAGGGGTGCCTACGAGCAGTACTTC.

The chain is built from TRBV5-1 and TRBJ1-2; weak D call: TRBD1 (5 bases). Deletions cut 2 bases from V and 3 bases from J, with 8 bases between. CDR1 and CDR2 (germline): SGHRS, YFSETQ. This CDR3 is 13 amino acids long. The CDR3 bases are TGCGCCAGCAGCTTTAGGGGTGACTATGGCTACACCTTC. Translated: CASSFRGDYGYTF.

This rearrangement joins TRBV11-2 to TRBJ2-7, with a tentative D call TRBD1 (7 bases). V was cut by 4 bases and J by 3 bases, with 16 bases left in between. The CDR3 sequence is 15 residues long. From germline, CDR1 is SGHAT and CDR2 FQNNGV. CDR3 sequence (DNA): TGTGCCAGCAGCTACGGAGGGACAGTAGTCTACGAGCAGTACTTC. This codes for CASSYGGTVVYEQYF. The variable domain in full, with the rest retrieved from reference TRBV11-2 and TRBJ2-7, is EAGVAQSPRYKIIEKRQSVAFWCNPISGHATLYWYQQILGQGPKLLIQFQNNGVVDDSQLPKDRFSAERLKGVDSTLKIQPAKLEDSAVYLCASSYGGTVVYEQYFGPGTRLTVT.

This clonotype was recorded only once. The V and J genes are TRBV20-1 and TRBJ2-2; TRBD1 aligns across 7 bases. CDR1 and CDR2 (germline): DFQATT, SNEGSKA (reference sequence). The CDR3 extends over 17 amino acids. J lost 2 bases, V lost 3 bases, and 12 bases had no gene match. The CDR3 coding sequence is TGCAGTGCTAGCCCCCGTAAGACAGGGATTAACACCGGGGAGCTGTTTTTT. Amino acids: CSASPRKTGINTGELFF.

This rearrangement joins TRBV12-3 or TRBV12-4 to TRBJ2-7; 8 bases align to TRBD1. The CDR3 sequence is 16 residues long. V lost 1 base, J lost 5 bases, and 10 bases stayed unmatched. The CDR3 DNA reads as TGTGCCAGCAGTTTAGGGTCCGGACAGGGTTTCCACGAGCAGTACTTC. It translates to CASSLGSGQGFHEQYF.

The genes are TRBV6-2 or TRBV6-3 and TRBJ1-1; D remains unclear. The CDR3 spans 13 residues. V lost 7 bases and J lost 4, with 13 bases in between. CDR1 MNHEY and CDR2 SVGEGT come from the germline V gene. CDR3 DNA sequence: TGTGCCAGCACTCCCGACGGCACCACTGAAGCTTTCTTT. This translates into CASTPDGTTEAFF.

The chain carries TRBV20-1 and TRBJ2-1; D is ambiguous. In germline, CDR1 is DFQATT, CDR2 SNEGSKA (reference sequence). The CDR3 is made up of 13 amino acids. Between the trimmed V and J ends, which lost 3 bases and 0 bases, there was a span of 6 bases. This CDR3 is CSASRSSYNEQFF. As DNA, the CDR3 is TGCAGTGCTAGCAGGAGCTCCTACAATGAGCAGTTCTTC.

This clonotype was seen more than once but under ten times. The V gene is TRBV27, the J gene TRBJ1-2; D is possibly TRBD1 (6 bases). Looked up from germline, CDR1 is MNHEY and CDR2 is SMNVEV (reference sequence). V was clipped by 4 bases and J by 5 bases, with 20 bases between them. The CDR3 has 16 amino acids. The CDR3 coding sequence is TGTGCCAGCAGTTCGCTCAATCCGGGACACCCGTATGGCTACACCTTC. Its translation is CASSSLNPGHPYGYTF.

V and J are TRBV6-5 and TRBJ2-7, with 11 nucleotides matching TRBD2. Germline-derived CDR1 and CDR2 are MNHEY and SVGAGI. The ends lost 4 bases at V and 7 bases at J; junction bases unmatched: 9. The CDR3 is 15 residues long. In DNA form, the CDR3 reads TGTGCCAGCAGTTCGACTAGCGGGACCTGGGGGGAGCAGTACTTC. It codes for CASSSTSGTWGEQYF.

The V call is TRBV20-1, the J call TRBJ1-2; D unclear. V lost 4 bases, J lost 6 bases, and 15 bases lay in between. The CDR3 contains 13 residues. CDR1 and CDR2 (germline): DFQATT, SNEGSKA (reference sequence). The CDR3 region is CSATRVLGDGYTF. Written as DNA, the CDR3 is TGCAGTGCTACGAGGGTTCTGGGCGATGGCTACACCTTC.

This clonotype was seen once. The chain employs TRBV11-2 and TRBJ2-7, with 9 bases matching TRBD1. This CDR3 spans 15 amino acids. The V and J ends lost 4 bases and 5 bases, in that order; junction bases with no gene match: 9. Germline CDR1 and CDR2: SGHAT and FQNNGV. The chain's CDR3 is CASSSFPGQGHEQYF. The CDR3 DNA is TGTGCCAGCAGCTCCTTCCCGGGACAGGGCCACGAGCAGTACTTC.

This clonotype has a single count. The chain recombines TRBV28 with TRBJ2-7; D gene ambiguous. CDR1 and CDR2 (germline): MDHEN, SYDVKM. The CDR3 runs to 11 residues. V was clipped by 2 bases and J by 6 bases, with 5 bases between them. The CDR3 sequence is CASSLGVEQYF. The CDR3, as DNA: TGTGCCAGCAGTTTAGGGGTCGAGCAGTACTTC.

The chain joins TRBV14 to TRBJ2-7; D is uncertain. Trimming cost V 5 bases and J 3 bases, with 8 bases left between them. The CDR3 contains 12 residues. Per the germline V gene, CDR1 is SGHDN and CDR2 is FVKESK. CDR3 in DNA: TGTGCCAGCAGCTACCAAATCTACGAGCAGTACTTC. This gives the protein CASSYQIYEQYF.

The CDR3 loop reads CASSERRTEAFF. CDR3 bases: TGTGCCAGCAGCGAGCGTCGCACTGAAGCTTTCTTT. The V gene is TRBV11-2, the J gene TRBJ1-1, with no clear D. V gave up 5 bases and J gave up 4 bases, with 8 bases separating them. The CDR3 has 12 residues. Germline CDR1 reads SGHAT; CDR2 reads FQNNGV.